This T cell receptor beta chain was captured in a study of early stage breast cancer tumors. Study findings and constraints: Tumor and normal breast were distinguished via blood comparison in most of the 16 patients.

On this clone itself: Its antigen is undetermined.

Unmatched junction bases numbered 4, after V lost 5 bases and J lost 5 bases. CDR3 length equals 15 residues. Germline V gene data show CDR1 as MNHEY and CDR2 as SMNVEV (reference sequence). Profiled with immunoSEQ multiplex PCR; TCRdb holds only in-frame clones, not every one. The sample lists around 60,000 clones; more than 60% were seen once. This TCR was recovered from a person younger than 45 with breast cancer. The sample comprised blood. The chain links TRBV27 to TRBJ2-1, with TRBD2 identical over 12 bases. CDR3 DNA sequence: TGTGCCAGCAGTATAACTAGCGGGAGGCACAATGAGCAGTTCTTC. It encodes CASSITSGRHNEQFF.